This T cell receptor beta chain was recorded in a study of blood T cells in healthy people across ages. Findings and limits, study-wide: Total diversity from one million sequenced T cells was likely underestimated. The fall in TCR beta diversity per million T cells was roughly linear with age.

Through a sample-barcoded 5' primer and a J-beta primer mix, a second PCR was run for about 7 to 12 cycles. Tags on each cDNA molecule came from a template-switch adaptor with 12 random nucleotides. Every sample gave at least 2.5 million paired-end reads containing CDR3. TCRdb analysed the 5' RACE reads with MiXCR anew, one entry per CDR3 protein. The table shows fewer than 950,000 distinct CDR3 sequences, with about 48% occurring only once. The sample holds a few counts of this clonotype. The antigen is unknown. Source material: blood. The TCR sequence derives from a man older than 75 in good health.

The CDR3, as DNA: TGCGCCAGCAGCTTGGATCCACTACCACCGGATGGCTACACCTTC. Translating gives CASSLDPLPPDGYTF. The chain is built from TRBV5-1 and TRBJ1-2; no clear D gene. The CDR3 is 15 residues long. The ends were cut back, 0 bases at V and 6 bases at J, with 15 bases in the middle. Germline loops: CDR1 SGHRS, CDR2 YFSETQ. Drawing the rest from reference TRBV5-1 and TRBJ1-2, the complete variable domain is KAGVTQTPRYLIKTRGQQVTLSCSPISGHRSVSWYQQTPGQGLQFLFEYFSETQRNKGNFPGRFSGRQFSNSRSEMNVSTLELGDSALYLCASSLDPLPPDGYTFGSGTRLTVV.